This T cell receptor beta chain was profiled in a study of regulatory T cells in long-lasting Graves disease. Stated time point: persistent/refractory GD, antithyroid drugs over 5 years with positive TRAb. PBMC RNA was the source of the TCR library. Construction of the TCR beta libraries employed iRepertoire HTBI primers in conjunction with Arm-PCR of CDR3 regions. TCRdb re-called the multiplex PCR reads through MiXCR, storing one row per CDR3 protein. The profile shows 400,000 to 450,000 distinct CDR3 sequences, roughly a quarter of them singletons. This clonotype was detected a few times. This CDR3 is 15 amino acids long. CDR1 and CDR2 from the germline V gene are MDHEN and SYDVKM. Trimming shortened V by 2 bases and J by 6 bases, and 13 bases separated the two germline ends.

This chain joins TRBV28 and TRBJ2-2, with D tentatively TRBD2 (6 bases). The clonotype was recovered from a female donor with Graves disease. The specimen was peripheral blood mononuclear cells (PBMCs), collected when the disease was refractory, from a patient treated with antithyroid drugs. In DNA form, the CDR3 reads TGTGCCAGCAGTTTAAGCGGGTTAGGACCCGGGGAGCTGTTTTTT. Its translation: CASSLSGLGPGELFF.